Following are 30 T cell receptor beta chains from one sample sequenced in a study of human T cells and chemical hapten exposure. Each CDR3 protein gets one entry after TCRdb re-called the 5' RACE reads with MiXCR. The sample records about 80,000 distinct CDR3 sequences, about 7.7% being singletons. Sequencing started from total RNA isolated from unfractionated whole blood. These TCRs come from a male donor in good health.

CDR3 DNA sequence: TGTGCCAGCAGCTTACCCCCGTCCACAGATACGCAGTATTTT. Protein product: CASSLPPSTDTQYF. The gene calls are TRBV11-2 and TRBJ2-3; D is unresolved. The CDR3 has 14 amino acids. The V gene lost 2 bases and the J gene lost 2 bases, with 8 bases spanning the gap. Per germline, CDR1 SGHAT and CDR2 FQNNGV.

This clonotype was seen many times. The J gene is TRBJ2-3, the V gene TRBV6-2 or TRBV6-3; TRBD1 matches at 8 bases. V lost 2 bases, J lost 0 bases, and 7 bases stayed unmatched. CDR1 MNHEY and CDR2 SVGEGT come from the germline V gene. There are 17 residues in the CDR3. The CDR3 loop is CASSYPDRAESTDTQYF. The CDR3 DNA reads as TGTGCCAGCAGTTACCCGGACAGGGCCGAAAGCACAGATACGCAGTATTTT.

This clonotype was recorded many times. This rearrangement joins TRBV20-1 to TRBJ1-1; no clear D. CDR3 length: 11 amino acids. Germline-derived CDR1 and CDR2 are DFQATT and SNEGSKA (reference sequence). V was pared by 3 bases and J by 2 bases, with 4 bases between. The CDR3 loop is CSARDNTEAFF. The CDR3, as DNA: TGCAGTGCTAGGGATAACACTGAAGCTTTCTTT.

The rearrangement links TRBV5-5 to TRBJ2-1; 7 bases align to TRBD1. The V gene's germline CDR1 is SGHKS and CDR2 YYEKEE (reference sequence). The length of the CDR3 is 15 residues. Trimming at V came to 4 bases and at J to 0 bases, leaving 4 bases not matched to a gene. The CDR3 DNA sequence: TGTGCCAGCAGCGGACAGGTGAGCTCCTACAATGAGCAGTTCTTC. This sequence encodes CASSGQVSSYNEQFF.

This clonotype was recorded many times. V gene TRBV5-1 combines with J gene TRBJ2-2, with no clear D. The CDR3 has 13 residues. V was pared by 3 bases and J by 4 bases, with 7 bases between. Germline assignment: CDR1 SGHRS and CDR2 YFSETQ. The CDR3 loop is CASSSTVTGELFF. For the CDR3, the DNA is TGCGCCAGCAGCTCGACGGTCACCGGGGAGCTGTTTTTT.

This clonotype was counted many times. The V call is TRBV27, the J call TRBJ2-7; D is unclear. Germline assignment: CDR1 MNHEY and CDR2 SMNVEV (reference sequence). V lost 5 bases and J 6 bases, leaving 17 bases between the germline ends. The CDR3 has 14 amino acids. The CDR3, as DNA: TGTGCCAGCAGTGAAGACGGAGTTGGACGCGAGCAGTACTTC. It encodes CASSEDGVGREQYF.

This clonotype was counted ten times or more. This chain joins TRBV5-1 and TRBJ2-3; weak D call: TRBD2 (6 bases). The germline V gene has CDR1 SGHRS and CDR2 YFSETQ. The V end lost 1 base, the J end lost 3 bases, and 15 bases lay between the germline ends. This CDR3 has 16 residues. CDR3 sequence reads: CASSLSPSGGTDTQYF. CDR3 coding DNA: TGCGCCAGCAGCTTGTCCCCCTCCGGGGGTACAGATACGCAGTATTTT.

This clonotype was counted ten times or more. V gene TRBV27 combines with J gene TRBJ2-3, with a tentative D call TRBD1 (6 bases). V shed 6 bases and J shed 0 bases, with 16 bases lying between them. CDR1 and CDR2 from the germline V gene are MNHEY and SMNVEV (reference sequence). This CDR3 spans 16 amino acids. CDR3 loop: CASSLQGRGSTDTQYF. The CDR3 DNA sequence: TGTGCCAGCAGCCTTCAGGGGCGAGGTAGCACAGATACGCAGTATTTT.

On this clonotype: This clone may be a read error of a much larger clone one base away. This chain links TRBV20-1 with TRBJ1-1; possibly TRBD1 for D (5 bases). Germline V gene data show CDR1 as DFQATT and CDR2 as SNEGSKA (reference sequence). This CDR3 is built from 14 residues. The CDR3 protein is CSARETGRRTEVFF. The CDR3 DNA follows: TGCAGTGCTAGAGAAACAGGTCGCCGGACTGAAGTTTTCTTT.

The gene calls are TRBV12-3 or TRBV12-4 and TRBJ1-4; D remains ambiguous. Trimming pared 3 bases from V and 5 bases from J, leaving 4 bases between. This CDR3 spans 12 amino acids. CDR3 residues: CASSFLNEKLFF. CDR3 nucleotide sequence: TGTGCCAGCAGTTTCCTGAATGAAAAACTGTTTTTT.

The chain links TRBV13 to TRBJ2-7; no clear D. The V end was cut by 4 bases, the J end by 7 bases, with 11 bases between. This CDR3 spans 12 amino acids. Germline assignment: CDR1 PRHDT and CDR2 FYEKMQ (reference sequence). The CDR3 DNA is TGTGCCAGCAGCTACTACTTGGCAGAGCAGTACTTC. It codes for CASSYYLAEQYF.

This clonotype was detected a few times. The chain combines TRBV20-1 with TRBJ1-3; D is unclear. V was cut by 2 bases and J by 3 bases, with 5 bases left in between. Looked up from germline, CDR1 is DFQATT and CDR2 is SNEGSKA (reference sequence). CDR3 size: 12 residues. The CDR3 bases are TGCAGTGCTAGAACAGATGGAAACACCATATATTTT. Translated, it gives CSARTDGNTIYF.

The chain recombines TRBV2 with TRBJ1-1; no clear D. Trimming removed 6 bases at V and 1 base at J, with 3 bases between. Germline V lookup: CDR1 SNHLY, CDR2 FYNNEI. The CDR3 length is 11 residues. This chain's CDR3 is CASSENTEAFF. The CDR3 nucleotides read TGTGCCAGCAGCGAGAACACTGAAGCTTTCTTT.

In this sample, this clonotype turned up a few times. The rearrangement uses TRBV6-6 and TRBJ1-2; TRBD1 aligns across 9 bases. V lost 6 bases to trimming and J lost 1 base; unmatched junction nucleotides: 9. The CDR3 runs to 16 residues. In germline, CDR1 is MNHNY, CDR2 SVGAGI (reference sequence). The chain's CDR3 is CASRFPGQGYNYGYTF. Written as DNA, the CDR3 is TGTGCCAGCAGATTTCCGGGACAGGGTTATAACTATGGCTACACCTTC.

A few counts support this clonotype. J is TRBJ1-1 and V is TRBV29-1; 8 bases match TRBD1. The CDR3 covers 13 residues. Losses at the gene ends were 4 bases for V and 4 bases for J; bases not matched to a gene: 5. The V gene's germline CDR1 is SQVTM and CDR2 ANQGSEA. The DNA of the CDR3 is TGCAGCGTTGCACTACAGGGGGGCACTGAAGCTTTCTTT. Its protein is CSVALQGGTEAFF.

This clonotype was detected many times. This chain connects TRBV18 to TRBJ1-5; D gene unclear. Between the trimmed V and J ends, which lost 4 bases and 4 bases, there was a span of 11 bases. This CDR3 is built from 14 residues. Germline assignment: CDR1 KGHSH and CDR2 LQKENI. The CDR3 here is CASSQGSLNQPQHF. The CDR3 DNA reads TGTGCCAGCTCACAGGGCTCCCTGAATCAGCCCCAGCATTTT. The full variable domain, with the rest looked up from reference TRBV18 and TRBJ1-5, is NAGVMQNPRHLVRRRGQEARLRCSPMKGHSHVYWYRQLPEEGLKFMVYLQKENIIDESGMPKERFSAEFPKEGPSILRIQQVVRGDSAAYFCASSQGSLNQPQHFGDGTRLSIL.

The chain employs TRBV20-1 and TRBJ2-5, with no clear D. The CDR3 covers 14 residues. V lost 5 bases and J lost 4, with 17 bases in between. CDR1 is DFQATT, CDR2 SNEGSKA, per germline (reference sequence). CDR3 DNA sequence: TGCAGTGCTGGGTCGTCATCTAGAGCAGAGACCCAGTACTTC. It specifies CSAGSSSRAETQYF.

Comment on this clonotype: A junction boundary mismatches the germline segment, possibly from a read error. J is TRBJ2-1 and V is TRBV5-4; 10 bases are shared with TRBD2. CDR1 is SGHNT and CDR2 is YYREEE in the germline V gene (reference sequence). The CDR3 loop spans 17 amino acids. DNA for the CDR3: TGTGCCAGCAGCTTGGGGGTAGCGGGGGGCTATTACAATGAGCGGTTCTTC. Translation gives CASSLGVAGGYYNERFF.

This clonotype was counted between two and nine times. The chain joins TRBV7-8 to TRBJ2-2; D is ambiguous. The CDR3 totals 17 residues. Trimming shortened V by 4 bases and J by 0 bases, and 15 bases separated the two germline ends. Germline V gene sequence: CDR1 SGHVS, CDR2 FQNEAQ. CDR3 sequence (DNA): TGTGCCAGCAGCTCTGGGCAGTTTGAAACGAACACCGGGGAGCTGTTTTTT. It codes for CASSSGQFETNTGELFF.

The rearrangement links TRBV27 to TRBJ1-4, with no clear D. The CDR3 sequence is 14 residues long. Trimming pared 6 bases from V and 5 bases from J, leaving 13 bases between. In germline, CDR1 is MNHEY, CDR2 SMNVEV (reference sequence). The CDR3 spells CASSWKGRNEKLFF. Written as DNA, the CDR3 is TGTGCCAGCAGCTGGAAAGGACGGAATGAAAAACTGTTTTTT.

V gene TRBV10-3 combines with J gene TRBJ2-5, with a possible D match to TRBD1 (5 bases). The CDR3 is 11 residues long. V was trimmed by 11 bases and J by 2 bases, leaving 9 bases between them. Germline assignment: CDR1 ENHRY and CDR2 SYGVKD. The CDR3 nucleotides read TGTGCCGTGCAGGGTCAAGAGACCCAGTACTTC. Amino acids: CAVQGQETQYF.

This clonotype has more than one count but fewer than ten. The V call is TRBV6-7, the J call TRBJ2-2, with D possibly being TRBD2 (6 bases). TRBV6-7 is filed as an ORF, its function uncertain. V lost 5 bases and J 6 bases, leaving 16 bases between the germline ends. This CDR3 spans 15 amino acids. CDR3 in amino acids: CASSKGTGVSGELFF. The DNA for the CDR3 is TGTGCCAGCAGTAAAGGGACGGGAGTGTCCGGGGAGCTGTTTTTT.

This clonotype has a handful of counts. The V gene is TRBV12-5, the J gene TRBJ2-7; D not certain. The V end was cut by 7 bases, the J end by 3 bases, with 4 bases between. CDR1 is LGHNT, CDR2 FRNRAP, per germline. The CDR3 totals 10 residues. CDR3 protein: CASALYEQYF. CDR3 DNA: TGTGCTAGTGCCCTCTACGAGCAGTACTTC.

This clonotype was seen many times. The V and J genes are TRBV20-1 and TRBJ2-3; a possible D gene is TRBD2 (6 bases). The CDR3 is made up of 14 amino acids. Germline assignment: CDR1 DFQATT and CDR2 SNEGSKA (reference sequence). V lost 5 bases to trimming and J lost 0 bases, with 12 bases between them. The CDR3 spells CSARSGTSTDTQYF. In DNA form, the CDR3 reads TGCAGTGCTCGCTCGGGGACTAGCACAGATACGCAGTATTTT.

The chain is built from TRBV6-2 or TRBV6-3 and TRBJ2-1, with TRBD2 identical over 7 bases. The CDR3 loop spans 15 amino acids. V was clipped by 6 bases and J by 4 bases; unmatched bases: 9. Germline values: CDR1 MNHEY, CDR2 SVGEGT. Here the CDR3 reads CASSRAPGLYNEQFF. In nucleotides, the CDR3 is TGTGCCAGCAGCCGGGCCCCGGGACTATACAATGAGCAGTTCTTC.

About this clonotype: A much more abundant neighbour one base away suggests this may be a read error. The chain employs TRBV6-5 and TRBJ2-7; 11 nucleotides line up with TRBD1. The CDR3 spans 18 residues. The germline V gene has CDR1 MNHEY and CDR2 SVGAGI. The J segment lost 4 bases and the V segment lost 5 bases, leaving 16 bases of the junction unmatched. Here the CDR3 reads CASSPLGQGATDEYEQYF. DNA of the CDR3: TGTGCCAGCAGTCCTCTAGGACAGGGGGCTACAGATGAGTACGAGCAGTACTTC.

This clonotype appeared many times. This chain links TRBV2 with TRBJ2-4; D unclear. Germline loops: CDR1 SNHLY, CDR2 FYNNEI. This CDR3 comprises 17 residues. Trimming stripped 6 bases from V and 2 bases from J, with 20 bases between. The CDR3 nucleotides are TGTGCCAGCAGAGAATATTTGGTAGAGCGACCCAAAAACATTCAGTACTTC. Amino acid sequence: CASREYLVERPKNIQYF.

V and J are TRBV7-9 and TRBJ2-2, with 7 bases that match TRBD1. The CDR3 consists of 15 residues. The V and J ends lost 2 bases and 1 base, in that order; junction bases with no gene match: 1. Germline V CDR1 and CDR2: SEHNR, FQNEAQ (reference sequence). The CDR3 is CASSLRDRNTGELFF. In nucleotides, the CDR3 is TGTGCCAGCAGCTTACGGGACAGGAACACCGGGGAGCTGTTTTTT. Filled out from reference TRBV7-9 and TRBJ2-2, the complete variable domain reads DTGVSQNPRHKITKRGQNVTFRCDPISEHNRLYWYRQTLGQGPEFLTYFQNEAQLEKSRLLSDRFSAERPKGSFSTLEIQRTEQGDSAMYLCASSLRDRNTGELFFGEGSRLTVL.

In this sample, this clonotype turned up a few times. The gene calls are TRBV18 and TRBJ1-4, with unresolved D. This CDR3 has 13 residues. Germline CDR1 reads KGHSH; CDR2 reads LQKENI. Trimming removed 6 bases from V and 8 bases from J, with 13 bases in between. CDR3: CASSPLRGEKLFF. For the CDR3, the DNA is TGTGCCAGCTCCCCCCTTCGCGGAGAAAAACTGTTTTTT. Drawing the rest from reference TRBV18 and TRBJ1-4, the complete variable domain is NAGVMQNPRHLVRRRGQEARLRCSPMKGHSHVYWYRQLPEEGLKFMVYLQKENIIDESGMPKERFSAEFPKEGPSILRIQQVVRGDSAAYFCASSPLRGEKLFFGSGTQLSVL.

This clonotype occurred many times. The V and J genes are TRBV20-1 and TRBJ2-7, with D unclear. The CDR3 extends over 14 amino acids. The V end lost 1 base, the J end lost 3 bases, and 13 bases lay between the germline ends. Germline CDR1 is DFQATT and CDR2 is SNEGSKA (reference sequence). CDR3 sequence reads: CSARGQTVSYEQYF. The DNA for the CDR3 is TGCAGTGCTAGAGGCCAAACTGTAAGCTACGAGCAGTACTTC.